This is a list of T cell receptor beta chains from one sample in a study of T cells after yellow fever vaccination. TCRdb itself ran the 5' RACE reads through MiXCR, one entry per CDR3 protein. The sample includes 300,000 to 400,000 distinct CDR3 sequences, 12% seen only once; the top ten take approximately 3.4%. The specimen comprised CD4+ T cells sorted from PBMCs, sampled 15 days after the yellow fever booster vaccination. These receptor sequences come from a man aged 18 to 29 who received the YFV17D yellow fever vaccine. Each CDR3 is given with its conserved first and last residue. The order of the fields is CDR3 length, V gene, J gene, CDR3 protein.

cdr3_length: 15
v_call: TRBV19
j_call: TRBJ2-7
cdr3_aa: CASSIGNSGASGQYF

cdr3_length: 14
v_call: TRBV6-6
j_call: TRBJ2-7
cdr3_aa: CASTQRTGSRQQYF

cdr3_length: 15
v_call: TRBV5-1
j_call: TRBJ1-5
cdr3_aa: CASSLGQGGGQPQHF

cdr3_length: 11
v_call: TRBV29-1
j_call: TRBJ2-5
cdr3_aa: CSVPWRETQYF

cdr3_length: 16
v_call: TRBV5-1
j_call: TRBJ2-2
cdr3_aa: CASSFMPGQGAGELFF

cdr3_length: 14
v_call: TRBV5-1
j_call: TRBJ1-2
cdr3_aa: CASAPGGGVRGYTF

cdr3_length: 12
v_call: TRBV20-1
j_call: TRBJ1-2
cdr3_aa: CSAYDGNYGYTF

cdr3_length: 15
v_call: TRBV18
j_call: TRBJ1-1
cdr3_aa: CASSPRTQGHTEAFF

cdr3_length: 15
v_call: TRBV4-1
j_call: TRBJ2-3
cdr3_aa: CASTLGGGGADTQYF

cdr3_length: 14
v_call: TRBV4-3
j_call: TRBJ2-3
cdr3_aa: CASSQDRTVGTQYF

cdr3_length: 14
v_call: TRBV5-1
j_call: TRBJ2-3
cdr3_aa: CASSPVTSGDTQYF

cdr3_length: 11
v_call: TRBV29-1
j_call: TRBJ2-1
cdr3_aa: CSVAPVGEQFF

cdr3_length: 17
v_call: TRBV6-5
j_call: TRBJ2-3
cdr3_aa: CACSGMVKAGGTDTQYF

cdr3_length: 15
v_call: TRBV5-1
j_call: TRBJ2-3
cdr3_aa: CASSLQDGSTDTQYF

cdr3_length: 15
v_call: TRBV7-2
j_call: TRBJ2-5
cdr3_aa: CASSYQRGAGETQYF

cdr3_length: 17
v_call: TRBV7-2
j_call: TRBJ1-1
cdr3_aa: CASRGDRGNLLNTEAFF

cdr3_length: 14
v_call: TRBV12-3/TRBV12-4
j_call: TRBJ1-5
cdr3_aa: CASSLGNSNQPQHF

cdr3_length: 19
v_call: TRBV7-8
j_call: TRBJ2-5
cdr3_aa: CASSLVSGGRGRGQETQYF

cdr3_length: 15
v_call: TRBV4-3
j_call: TRBJ1-5
cdr3_aa: CASSQDRGGLQPQHF

cdr3_length: 16
v_call: TRBV6-6
j_call: TRBJ2-3
cdr3_aa: CASRYLGLADTDTQYF

cdr3_length: 14
v_call: TRBV7-2
j_call: TRBJ1-1
cdr3_aa: CASSPSYGYTEAFF

cdr3_length: 12
v_call: TRBV20-1
j_call: TRBJ1-5
cdr3_aa: CSARSSNQPQHF

cdr3_length: 15
v_call: TRBV12-3/TRBV12-4
j_call: TRBJ2-1
cdr3_aa: CASSSRLISYNEQFF

cdr3_length: 14
v_call: TRBV9
j_call: TRBJ2-1
cdr3_aa: CASSPGLVSDEQFF

cdr3_length: 15
v_call: TRBV12-3/TRBV12-4
j_call: TRBJ1-6
cdr3_aa: CASSLGTGRNSPLHF

cdr3_length: 16
v_call: TRBV18
j_call: TRBJ1-1
cdr3_aa: CASSPGQGGSGTEAFF

cdr3_length: 14
v_call: TRBV6-5
j_call: TRBJ1-4
cdr3_aa: CASSRDMGNEKLFF

cdr3_length: 13
v_call: TRBV20-1
j_call: TRBJ1-3
cdr3_aa: CSAEGWKENTIYF

cdr3_length: 12
v_call: TRBV20-1
j_call: TRBJ1-1
cdr3_aa: CSVRTENTEAFF

cdr3_length: 12
v_call: TRBV12-3/TRBV12-4
j_call: TRBJ1-1
cdr3_aa: CASRPTGREAFF

cdr3_length: 14
v_call: TRBV2
j_call: TRBJ2-5
cdr3_aa: CASSETANQETQYF

cdr3_length: 12
v_call: TRBV5-1
j_call: TRBJ1-1
cdr3_aa: CASSSGGLPAFF

cdr3_length: 12
v_call: TRBV7-2
j_call: TRBJ2-3
cdr3_aa: CASSYNTDTQYF

cdr3_length: 11
v_call: TRBV20-1
j_call: TRBJ2-3
cdr3_aa: CSASRQDTQYF

cdr3_length: 14
v_call: TRBV12-3/TRBV12-4
j_call: TRBJ2-1
cdr3_aa: CASSLAGGPVEQFF

cdr3_length: 12
v_call: TRBV9
j_call: TRBJ2-4
cdr3_aa: CASSALSDIQYF

cdr3_length: 16
v_call: TRBV7-2
j_call: TRBJ2-1
cdr3_aa: CASSRFRASGDNEQFF